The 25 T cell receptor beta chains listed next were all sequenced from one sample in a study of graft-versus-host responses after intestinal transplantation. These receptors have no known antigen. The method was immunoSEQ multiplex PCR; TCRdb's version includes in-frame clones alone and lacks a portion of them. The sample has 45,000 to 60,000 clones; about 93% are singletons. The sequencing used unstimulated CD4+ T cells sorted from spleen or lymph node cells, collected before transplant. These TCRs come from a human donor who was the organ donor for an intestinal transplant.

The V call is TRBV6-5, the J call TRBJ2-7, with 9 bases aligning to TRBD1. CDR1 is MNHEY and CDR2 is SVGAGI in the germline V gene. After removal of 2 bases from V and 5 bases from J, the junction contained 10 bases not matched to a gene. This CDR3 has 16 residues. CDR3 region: CASSYRWGQGTHEQYF. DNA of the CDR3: TGTGCCAGCAGTTACCGGTGGGGACAGGGTACCCACGAGCAGTACTTC.

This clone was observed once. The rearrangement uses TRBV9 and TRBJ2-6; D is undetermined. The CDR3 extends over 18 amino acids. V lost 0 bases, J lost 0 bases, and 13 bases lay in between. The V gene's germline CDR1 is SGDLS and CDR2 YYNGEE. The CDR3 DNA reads TGTGCCAGCAGCGTAGCTACGTGGGTACCCTCTGGGGCCAACGTCCTGACTTTC. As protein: CASSVATWVPSGANVLTF.

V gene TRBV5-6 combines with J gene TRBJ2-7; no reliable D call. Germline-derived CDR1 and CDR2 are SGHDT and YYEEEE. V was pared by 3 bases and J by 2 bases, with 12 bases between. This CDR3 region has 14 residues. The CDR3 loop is CASSSGIPAYEQYF. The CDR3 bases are TGTGCCAGCAGCTCGGGTATACCCGCCTACGAGCAGTACTTC. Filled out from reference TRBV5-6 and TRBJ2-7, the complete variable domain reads DAGVTQSPTHLIKTRGQQVTLRCSPKSGHDTVSWYQQALGQGPQFIFQYYEEEERQRGNFPDRFSGHQFPNYSSELNVNALLLGDSALYLCASSSGIPAYEQYFGPGTRLTVT.

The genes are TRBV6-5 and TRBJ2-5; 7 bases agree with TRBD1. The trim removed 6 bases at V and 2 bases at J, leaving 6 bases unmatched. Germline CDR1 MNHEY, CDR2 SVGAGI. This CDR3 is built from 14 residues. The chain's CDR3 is CASSYTGEQETQYF. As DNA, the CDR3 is TGTGCCAGCAGCTACACAGGGGAGCAAGAGACCCAGTACTTC.

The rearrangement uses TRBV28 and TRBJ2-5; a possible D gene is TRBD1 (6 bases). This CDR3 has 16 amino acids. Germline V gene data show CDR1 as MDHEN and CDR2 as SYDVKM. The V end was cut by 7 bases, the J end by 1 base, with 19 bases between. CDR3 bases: TGTGCCAGCAACCCGTTGACAGGCGCAACCCAAGAGACCCAGTACTTC. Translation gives CASNPLTGATQETQYF.

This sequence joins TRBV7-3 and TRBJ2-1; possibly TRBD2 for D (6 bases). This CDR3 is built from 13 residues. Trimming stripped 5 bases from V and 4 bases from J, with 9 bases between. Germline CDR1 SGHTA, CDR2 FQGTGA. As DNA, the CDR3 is TGTGCCAGCAGCCTTGGGACTTACAATGAGCAGTTCTTC. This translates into CASSLGTYNEQFF.

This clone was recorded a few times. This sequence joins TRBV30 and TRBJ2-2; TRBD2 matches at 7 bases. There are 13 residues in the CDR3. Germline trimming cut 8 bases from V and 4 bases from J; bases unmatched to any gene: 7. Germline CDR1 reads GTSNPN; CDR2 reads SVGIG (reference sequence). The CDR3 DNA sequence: TGTGCCGGCCGGGACTACTTCACCGGGGAGCTGTTTTTT. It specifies CAGRDYFTGELFF.

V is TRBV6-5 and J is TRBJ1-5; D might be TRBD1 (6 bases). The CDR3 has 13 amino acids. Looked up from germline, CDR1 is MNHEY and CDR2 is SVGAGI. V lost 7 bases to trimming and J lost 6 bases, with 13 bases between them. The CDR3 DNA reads TGTGCCAGCATCTCGGACAGAATTCAGCCCCAGCATTTT. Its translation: CASISDRIQPQHF.

The DNA of the CDR3 is TGTGCCAGCTCAAGCGGGGTCTCCTACGAGCAGTACTTC. Protein: CASSSGVSYEQYF. The V call is TRBV18, the J call TRBJ2-7; 7 bases fit TRBD2. The J segment lost 0 bases and the V segment lost 5 bases, leaving 1 base of the junction unmatched. The CDR3 is 13 amino acids. CDR1 and CDR2 (germline): KGHSH, LQKENI.

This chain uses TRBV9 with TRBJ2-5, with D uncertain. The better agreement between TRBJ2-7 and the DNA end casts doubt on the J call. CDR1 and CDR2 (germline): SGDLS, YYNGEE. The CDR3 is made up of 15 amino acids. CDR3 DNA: TGTGCCAGCAGCGTAGGAAGCGTACACTCCTACGAGCAGTACTTC. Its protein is CASSVGSVHSYEQYF.

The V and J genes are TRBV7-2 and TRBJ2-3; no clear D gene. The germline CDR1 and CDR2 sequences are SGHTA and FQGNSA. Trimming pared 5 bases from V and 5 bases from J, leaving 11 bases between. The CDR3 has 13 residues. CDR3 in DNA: TGTGCCAGCAGCATCAATTTAGAAGATACGCAGTATTTT. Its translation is CASSINLEDTQYF.

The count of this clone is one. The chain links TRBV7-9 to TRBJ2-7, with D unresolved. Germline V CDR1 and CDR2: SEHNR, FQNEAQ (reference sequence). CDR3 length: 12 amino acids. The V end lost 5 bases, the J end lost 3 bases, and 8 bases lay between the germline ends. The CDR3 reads CASSTISYEQYF. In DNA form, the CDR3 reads TGTGCCAGCAGCACAATCAGCTACGAGCAGTACTTC.

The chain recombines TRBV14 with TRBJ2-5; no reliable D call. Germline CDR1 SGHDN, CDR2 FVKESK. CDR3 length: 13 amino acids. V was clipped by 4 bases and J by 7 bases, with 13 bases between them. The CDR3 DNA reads TGTGCCAGCAGCCGGGCGCTTTTGGGGACCCAGTACTTC. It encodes CASSRALLGTQYF.

For the CDR3, the DNA is TGTGCCAGCAGTCCAGGCCCCCTGGGGGGCTTCAACAATGAGCAGTTCTTC. Protein product: CASSPGPLGGFNNEQFF. This chain uses TRBV2 with TRBJ2-1; TRBD1 or TRBD2 may be the D gene (6 bases each). Per the germline V gene, CDR1 is SNHLY and CDR2 is FYNNEI. V was trimmed by 5 bases and J by 5 bases, leaving 22 bases between them. The CDR3 is 17 residues long.

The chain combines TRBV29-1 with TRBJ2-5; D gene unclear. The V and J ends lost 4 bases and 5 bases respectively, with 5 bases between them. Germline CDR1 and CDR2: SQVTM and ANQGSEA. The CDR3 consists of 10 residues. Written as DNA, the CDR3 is TGCAGCGTTGGGATGGAGACCCAGTACTTC. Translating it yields CSVGMETQYF.

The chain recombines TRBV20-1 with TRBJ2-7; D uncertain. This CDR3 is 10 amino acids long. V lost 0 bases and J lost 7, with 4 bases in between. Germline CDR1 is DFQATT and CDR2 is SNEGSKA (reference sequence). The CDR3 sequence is CSAREEEQYF. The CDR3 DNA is TGCAGTGCTAGAGAGGAGGAGCAGTACTTC.

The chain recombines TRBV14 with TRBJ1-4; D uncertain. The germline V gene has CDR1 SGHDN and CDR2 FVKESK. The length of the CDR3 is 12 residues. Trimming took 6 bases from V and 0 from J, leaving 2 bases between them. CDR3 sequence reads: CASRATNEKLFF. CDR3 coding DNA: TGTGCCAGCAGGGCAACTAATGAAAAACTGTTTTTT.

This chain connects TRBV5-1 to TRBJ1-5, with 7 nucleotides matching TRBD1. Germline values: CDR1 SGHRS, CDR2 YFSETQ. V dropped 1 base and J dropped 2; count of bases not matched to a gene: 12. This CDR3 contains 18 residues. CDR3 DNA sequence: TGCGCCAGCAGCTTGAGACAGGGACCTCAAAGGGGCAATCAGCCCCAGCATTTT. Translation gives CASSLRQGPQRGNQPQHF.

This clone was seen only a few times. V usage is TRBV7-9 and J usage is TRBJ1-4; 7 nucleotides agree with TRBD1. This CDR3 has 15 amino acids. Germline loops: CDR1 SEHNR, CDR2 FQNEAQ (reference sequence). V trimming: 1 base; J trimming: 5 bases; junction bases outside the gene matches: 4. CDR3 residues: CASSLGDSLNEKLFF. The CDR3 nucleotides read TGTGCCAGCAGCTTAGGGGACAGCCTCAATGAAAAACTGTTTTTT.

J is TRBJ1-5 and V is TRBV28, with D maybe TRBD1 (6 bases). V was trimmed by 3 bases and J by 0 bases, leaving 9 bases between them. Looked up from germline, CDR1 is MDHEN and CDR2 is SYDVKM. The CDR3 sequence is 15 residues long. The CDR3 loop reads CASSLRGYSNQPQHF. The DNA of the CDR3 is TGTGCCAGCAGTTTGAGGGGGTATAGCAATCAGCCCCAGCATTTT.

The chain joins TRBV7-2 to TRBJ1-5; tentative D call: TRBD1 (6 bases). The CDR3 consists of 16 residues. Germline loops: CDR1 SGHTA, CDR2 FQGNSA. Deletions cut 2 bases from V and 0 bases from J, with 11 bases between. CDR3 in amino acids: CASSLMGAYSNQPQHF. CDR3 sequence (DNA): TGTGCCAGCAGCTTAATGGGGGCTTATAGCAATCAGCCCCAGCATTTT.

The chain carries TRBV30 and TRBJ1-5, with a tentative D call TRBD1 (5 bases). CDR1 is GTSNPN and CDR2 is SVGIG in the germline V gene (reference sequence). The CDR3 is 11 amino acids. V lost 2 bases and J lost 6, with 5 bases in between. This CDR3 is CAWSRGQPQHF. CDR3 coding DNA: TGTGCCTGGAGTAGGGGTCAGCCCCAGCATTTT.

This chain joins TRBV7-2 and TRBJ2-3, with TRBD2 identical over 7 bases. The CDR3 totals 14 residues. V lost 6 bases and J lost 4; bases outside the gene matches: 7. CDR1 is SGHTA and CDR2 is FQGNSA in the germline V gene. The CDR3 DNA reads TGTGCCAGCAGGAAAGCTAGCGGACCAGATACGCAGTATTTT. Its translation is CASRKASGPDTQYF.

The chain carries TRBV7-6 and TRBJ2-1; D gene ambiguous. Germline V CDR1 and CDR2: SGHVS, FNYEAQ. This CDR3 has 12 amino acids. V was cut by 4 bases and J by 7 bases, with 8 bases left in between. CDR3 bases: TGTGCCAGCAGCTCGATTAGGAATGAGCAGTTCTTC. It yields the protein CASSSIRNEQFF.

The CDR3 DNA reads as TGCGCCAGCAGCTTGGAAGTGGCAAATAACTATGGCTACACCTTC. Amino acids: CASSLEVANNYGYTF. This sequence joins TRBV5-1 and TRBJ1-2; D is ambiguous. The germline gives CDR1 SGHRS, CDR2 YFSETQ. V lost 0 bases to trimming and J lost 1 base, with 10 bases between them. The CDR3 contains 15 residues.